The T cell receptor (beta chain) described here comes from a study of glioma-infiltrating T cells. Germline CDR1 and CDR2: LGHNA and YSLEER. With V trimmed by 0 bases and J by 2 bases, 8 bases remained unmatched. This CDR3 has 17 amino acids. Amplification of TCR alpha and beta CDR3 regions from RNA used iRepertoire nested multiplex PCR. TCRdb itself ran the multiplex PCR reads through MiXCR, one entry per CDR3 protein. The repertoire includes fewer than 500,000 distinct CDR3 sequences, approximately 42% of them detected once, and approximately 12% sits in the top ten. This clonotype was counted between two and nine times.

The sequence derives from a human donor with low-grade glioma or glioblastoma, undergoing nonglioma brain surgery, or in good health (not recorded which). The gene calls are TRBV4-3 and TRBJ2-7; 9 bases are shared with TRBD2. The sample comprised glioma tissue, nonneoplastic brain tissue, or PBMCs (not recorded which). CDR3 amino acids: CASSQDMRLAGTYEQYF. The CDR3 DNA reads as TGCGCCAGCAGCCAAGATATGAGGCTAGCGGGAACCTACGAGCAGTACTTC.